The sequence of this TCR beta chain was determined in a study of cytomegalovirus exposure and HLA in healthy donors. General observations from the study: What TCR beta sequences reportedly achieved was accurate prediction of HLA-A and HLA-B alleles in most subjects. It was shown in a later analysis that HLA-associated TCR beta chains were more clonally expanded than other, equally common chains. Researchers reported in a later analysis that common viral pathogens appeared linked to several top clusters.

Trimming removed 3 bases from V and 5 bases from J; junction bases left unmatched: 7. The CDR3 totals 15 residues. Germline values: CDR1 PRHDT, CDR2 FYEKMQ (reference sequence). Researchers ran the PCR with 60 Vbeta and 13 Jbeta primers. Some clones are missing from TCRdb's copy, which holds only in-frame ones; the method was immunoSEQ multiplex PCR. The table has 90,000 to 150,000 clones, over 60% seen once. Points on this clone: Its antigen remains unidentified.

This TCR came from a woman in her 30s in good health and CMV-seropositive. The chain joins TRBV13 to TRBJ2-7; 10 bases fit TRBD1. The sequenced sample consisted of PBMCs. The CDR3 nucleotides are TGTGCCAGCAGCTTCCGGGGACAGGGGAAAAACGAGCAGTACTTC. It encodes CASSFRGQGKNEQYF. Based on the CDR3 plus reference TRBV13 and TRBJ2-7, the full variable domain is AAGVIQSPRHLIKEKRETATLKCYPIPRHDTVYWYQQGPGQDPQFLISFYEKMQSDKGSIPDRFSAQQFSDYHSELNMSSLELGDSALYFCASSFRGQGKNEQYFGPGTRLTVT.